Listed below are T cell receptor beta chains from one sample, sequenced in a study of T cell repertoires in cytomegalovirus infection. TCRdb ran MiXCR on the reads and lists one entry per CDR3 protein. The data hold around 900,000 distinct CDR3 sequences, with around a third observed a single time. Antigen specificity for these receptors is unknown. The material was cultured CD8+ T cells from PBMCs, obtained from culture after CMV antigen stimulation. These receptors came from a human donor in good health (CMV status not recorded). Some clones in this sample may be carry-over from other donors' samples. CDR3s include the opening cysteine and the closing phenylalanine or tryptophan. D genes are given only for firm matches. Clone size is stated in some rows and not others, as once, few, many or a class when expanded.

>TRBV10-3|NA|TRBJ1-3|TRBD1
CAIRITGVSGNTIYF
TGTGCCATCAGGATAACAGGGGTCTCTGGAAACACCATATATTTT
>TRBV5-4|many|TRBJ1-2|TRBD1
CASSSPPGQPNYGYTF
TGTGCCAGCAGCTCCCCACCGGGACAGCCTAACTATGGCTACACCTTC
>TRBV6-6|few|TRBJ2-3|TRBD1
CAIRPAADRSSTDTQYF
TGTGCCATCCGACCTGCGGCGGACAGGTCTAGCACAGATACGCAGTATTTT
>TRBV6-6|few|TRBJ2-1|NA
CASRTRGMQPSYNEQFF
TGTGCCAGCAGAACCCGAGGGATGCAGCCCTCCTACAATGAGCAGTTCTTC
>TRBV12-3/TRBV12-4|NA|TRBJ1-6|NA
CASSLGGSHSPLHF
TGTGCCAGCAGTTTAGGCGGCTCACATTCACCCCTCCACTTT
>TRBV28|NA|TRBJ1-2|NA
CASRPTGQGNGYTF
TGTGCCAGCAGACCGACAGGCCAGGGAAATGGCTACACCTTC
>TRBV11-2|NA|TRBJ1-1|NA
CASSLDLPYTSTEAFF
TGTGCCAGCAGCTTAGATCTTCCGTATACGAGCACTGAAGCTTTCTTT
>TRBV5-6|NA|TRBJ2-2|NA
CASSLEFGDSYTGELFF
TGTGCCAGCAGCTTGGAGTTTGGGGACTCGTACACCGGGGAGCTGTTTTTT
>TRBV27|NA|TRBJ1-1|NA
CASRSLRQLNTEAFF
TGTGCCAGCAGAAGTCTCCGGCAGCTAAACACTGAAGCTTTCTTT
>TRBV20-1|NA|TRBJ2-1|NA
CSARGNEDTLSYNEQFF
TGCAGTGCTAGAGGGAACGAAGACACCCTGTCCTACAATGAGCAGTTCTTC
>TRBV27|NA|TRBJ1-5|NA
CASAWGSNQPQHF
TGTGCCAGCGCCTGGGGCAGCAATCAGCCCCAGCATTTT
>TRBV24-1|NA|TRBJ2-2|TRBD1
CATMGTGSANTGELFF
TGTGCCACCATGGGGACAGGCTCCGCGAACACCGGGGAGCTGTTTTTT
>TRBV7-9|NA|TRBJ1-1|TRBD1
CASSTYRGEAFF
TGTGCCAGCAGCACCTACAGGGGTGAGGCTTTCTTT
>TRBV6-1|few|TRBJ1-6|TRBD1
CASSPQGARGNSPLHF
TGTGCCAGCAGTCCCCAGGGGGCGCGAGGCAATTCACCCCTCCACTTT
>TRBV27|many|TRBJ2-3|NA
CASSPPLRQLSTDTQYF
TGTGCCAGCAGTCCACCTTTGAGGCAGTTAAGTACAGATACGCAGTATTTT
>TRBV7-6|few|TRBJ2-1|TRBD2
CASSLQRGGNYEQFF
TGTGCCAGCAGCTTACAGCGGGGGGGCAACTATGAGCAGTTCTTC
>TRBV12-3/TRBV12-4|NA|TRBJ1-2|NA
CASSLLRGGADGYTF
TGTGCCAGCAGTTTGCTACGTGGGGGGGCTGATGGCTACACCTTC
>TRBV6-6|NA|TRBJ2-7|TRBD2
CASRGRAGLTYEQYF
TGTGCCAGCAGGGGACGAGCGGGGTTAACCTACGAGCAGTACTTC
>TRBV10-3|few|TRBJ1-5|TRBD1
CAISVQGASNQPQHF
TGTGCCATCAGTGTCCAGGGGGCGAGCAATCAGCCCCAGCATTTT
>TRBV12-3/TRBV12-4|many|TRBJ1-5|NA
CASSTNQPQHF
TGTGCCAGCAGTACAAATCAGCCCCAGCATTTT
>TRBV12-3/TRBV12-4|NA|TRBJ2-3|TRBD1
CASSSGKGQGIADTQYF
TGTGCCAGCAGTTCGGGGAAGGGACAGGGGATCGCAGATACGCAGTATTTT
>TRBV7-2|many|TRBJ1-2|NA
CASSLVDSPGGYTF
TGTGCCAGCAGCTTAGTGGACAGTCCGGGTGGCTACACCTTC
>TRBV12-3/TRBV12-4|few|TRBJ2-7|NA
CASTPEGQGLYEQYF
TGTGCCAGCACCCCTGAAGGCCAGGGCTTGTACGAGCAGTACTTC
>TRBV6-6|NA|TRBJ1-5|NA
CASQGREDQPQHF
TGTGCCAGCCAGGGGCGGGAGGATCAGCCCCAGCATTTT
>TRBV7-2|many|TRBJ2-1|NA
CASSLRQSYNEQFF
TGTGCCAGCAGCTTACGACAGTCATACAATGAGCAGTTCTTC
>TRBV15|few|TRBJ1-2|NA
CATSRVSGRNYGYTF
TGTGCCACCAGCAGAGTATCAGGGAGGAACTATGGCTACACCTTC
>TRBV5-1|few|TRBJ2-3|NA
CASSFHRPPDTQYF
TGCGCCAGCAGCTTTCACAGGCCACCAGATACGCAGTATTTT
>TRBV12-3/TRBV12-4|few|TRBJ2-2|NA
CASSLGGPAVGELFF
TGTGCCAGCAGTTTGGGGGGGCCCGCCGTCGGGGAGCTGTTTTTT
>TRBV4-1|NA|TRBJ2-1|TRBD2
CASSQGWRGGNNNEQFF
TGCGCCAGCAGCCAAGGGTGGCGGGGGGGAAATAACAATGAGCAGTTCTTC
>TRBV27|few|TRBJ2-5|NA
CASSWGIQETQYF
TGTGCCAGCAGTTGGGGAATTCAAGAGACCCAGTACTTC
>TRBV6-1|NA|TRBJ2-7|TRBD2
CASSEAVVAGQYEQYF
TGTGCCAGCAGTGAAGCGGTGGTAGCGGGGCAGTACGAGCAGTACTTC
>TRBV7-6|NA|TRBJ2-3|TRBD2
CASSLGPWGKRGDEDTQYF
TGTGCCAGCAGCTTAGGCCCTTGGGGGAAGCGGGGGGATGAAGATACGCAGTATTTT
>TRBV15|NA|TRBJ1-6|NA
CATSPQWGYNSPLHF
TGTGCCACCAGCCCCCAATGGGGGTATAATTCACCCCTCCACTTT
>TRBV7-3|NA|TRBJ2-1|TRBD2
CASSLNVLAGIDEQFF
TGTGCCAGCAGCTTAAATGTGCTAGCGGGGATCGACGAGCAGTTCTTC
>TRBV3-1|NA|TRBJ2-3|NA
CASSQDQAGTYTDTQYF
TGTGCCAGCAGCCAAGATCAGGCGGGGACCTACACAGATACGCAGTATTTT
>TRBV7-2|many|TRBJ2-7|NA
CASSLATRVLGDEQYF
TGTGCCAGCAGCTTAGCGACTCGGGTCTTAGGGGACGAGCAGTACTTC
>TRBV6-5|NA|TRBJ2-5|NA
CASSRIIPQLPWGETQYF
TGTGCCAGCAGCCGCATAATACCCCAACTACCGTGGGGAGAGACCCAGTACTTC
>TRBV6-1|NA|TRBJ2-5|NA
CASSESDPVGKETQYF
TGTGCCAGCAGTGAAAGTGACCCTGTCGGCAAAGAGACCCAGTACTTC
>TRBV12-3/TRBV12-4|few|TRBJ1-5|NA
CATRRGGGQPQHF
TGTGCCACCCGTCGGGGAGGGGGTCAGCCCCAGCATTTT
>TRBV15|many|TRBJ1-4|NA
CATRPPGLGGEKLFF
TGTGCCACCAGACCGCCGGGACTGGGAGGGGAAAAACTGTTTTTT
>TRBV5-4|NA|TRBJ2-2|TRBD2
CASSMTSGGQNTGELFF
TGTGCCAGCAGCATGACTAGCGGGGGGCAGAACACCGGGGAGCTGTTTTTT
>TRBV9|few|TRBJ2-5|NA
CASSVGGAGAAETQYF
TGTGCCAGCAGCGTAGGGGGGGCAGGGGCGGCGGAGACCCAGTACTTC
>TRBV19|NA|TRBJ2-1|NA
CASRTNYNEQFF
TGTGCCAGTAGGACCAATTACAATGAGCAGTTCTTC
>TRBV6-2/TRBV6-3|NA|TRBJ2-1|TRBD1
CASSSDRVAYNEQFF
TGTGCCAGCAGCTCCGACAGGGTAGCCTACAATGAGCAGTTCTTC
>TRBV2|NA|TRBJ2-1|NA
CASIGAGNNEQFF
TGTGCCAGCATTGGGGCAGGGAACAATGAGCAGTTCTTC
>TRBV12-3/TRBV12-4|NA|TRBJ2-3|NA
CASSRSIYSSTDTQYF
TGTGCCAGCAGCCGCAGCATCTACTCCAGCACAGATACGCAGTATTTT
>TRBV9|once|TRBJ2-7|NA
CASSPGTGLTYEQYF
TGTGCCAGCAGCCCCGGTACAGGGCTAACCTACGAGCAGTACTTC
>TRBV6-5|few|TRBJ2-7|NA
CASSYNGYEQYF
TGTGCCAGCAGTTACAACGGCTACGAGCAGTACTTC
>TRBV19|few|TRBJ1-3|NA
CASSVQGTYSGNTIYF
TGTGCCAGTAGTGTCCAGGGGACCTACTCTGGAAACACCATATATTTT
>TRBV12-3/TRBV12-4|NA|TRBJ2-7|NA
CASSRGSWEQYF
TGTGCCAGCAGTAGGGGATCGTGGGAGCAGTACTTC
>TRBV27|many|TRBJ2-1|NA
CASSLGTTYNEQFF
TGTGCCAGCAGTTTAGGGACAACCTACAATGAGCAGTTCTTC
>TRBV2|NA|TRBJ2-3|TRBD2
CASSDPGLEGTDTQYF
TGTGCCAGCAGTGATCCGGGACTAGAGGGCACAGATACGCAGTATTTT
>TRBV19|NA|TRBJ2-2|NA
CASRKMATGELFF
TGTGCCAGTAGAAAGATGGCCACCGGGGAGCTGTTTTTT
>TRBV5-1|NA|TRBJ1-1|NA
CASSSIYSVTEAFF
TGCGCCAGCAGCTCCATCTATTCCGTTACTGAAGCTTTCTTT